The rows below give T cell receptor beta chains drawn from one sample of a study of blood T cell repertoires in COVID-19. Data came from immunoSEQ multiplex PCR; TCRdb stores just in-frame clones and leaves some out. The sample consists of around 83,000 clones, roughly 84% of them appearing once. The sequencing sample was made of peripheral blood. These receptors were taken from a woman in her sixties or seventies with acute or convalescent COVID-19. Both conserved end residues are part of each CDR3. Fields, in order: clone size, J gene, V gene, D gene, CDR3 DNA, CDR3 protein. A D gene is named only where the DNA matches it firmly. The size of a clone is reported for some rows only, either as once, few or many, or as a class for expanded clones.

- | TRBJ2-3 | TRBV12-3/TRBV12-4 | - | TGTGCCAGCAGGAAGGACTACACAGATACGCAGTATTTT | CASRKDYTDTQYF
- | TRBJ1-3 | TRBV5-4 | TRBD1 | TGTGCCAGCAGCTTGCTCCCAGGGGGGGGAAACACCATATATTTT | CASSLLPGGGNTIYF
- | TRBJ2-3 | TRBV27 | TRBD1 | TGTGCCAGCCTTCCCGGGACAGCCAGTGGAGATACGCAGTATTTT | CASLPGTASGDTQYF
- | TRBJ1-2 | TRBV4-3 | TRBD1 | TGCGCCAGCAGCCAAGTAACAATAGGGGGACAGTCGTATCACTATGGCTACACCTTC | CASSQVTIGGQSYHYGYTF
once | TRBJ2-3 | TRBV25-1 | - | TGTGCCAGCAGTGAATATGGCACAATGACTGTGGGTACAGATACGCAGTATTTT | CASSEYGTMTVGTDTQYF
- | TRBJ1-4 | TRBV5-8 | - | TGTGCCAGCAGCCCAAGCAGGGCGGCTAATGAAAAACTGTTTTTT | CASSPSRAANEKLFF
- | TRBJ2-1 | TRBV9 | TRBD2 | TGTGCCAGCAGCACCCAGAGTCTAGCGGGCTACAATGAGCAGTTCTTC | CASSTQSLAGYNEQFF
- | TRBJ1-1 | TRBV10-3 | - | TGTGCCATCAGGGACAGAGCTTATAACACTGAAGCTTTCTTT | CAIRDRAYNTEAFF
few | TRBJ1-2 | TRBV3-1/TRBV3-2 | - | TGTGCCAGCAGCTCGGAAGTGGACTTTGGCTACACCTTC | CASSSEVDFGYTF
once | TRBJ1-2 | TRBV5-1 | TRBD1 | TGCGCCAGCAGCTTGGGGGACAGGGTTAACTATGGCTACACCTTC | CASSLGDRVNYGYTF
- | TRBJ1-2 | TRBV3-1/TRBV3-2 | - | TGTGCCAGCAGCCAAGCCTGGGGGGGGGCTTATGGCTACACCTTC | CASSQAWGGAYGYTF
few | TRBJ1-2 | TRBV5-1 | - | TGCGCCAGCAGCTTGGAGACAGGAGGTAACTATGGCTACACCTTC | CASSLETGGNYGYTF
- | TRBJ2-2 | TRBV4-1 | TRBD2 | TGCGCCAGCAGCCAAGATAAGACTAGCGGGAGTAGATCCGGGGAGCTGTTTTTT | CASSQDKTSGSRSGELFF
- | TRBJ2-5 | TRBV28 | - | TGTGCCAGCAGTTCCCCTATGACAGGACAAGAGACCCAGTACTTC | CASSSPMTGQETQYF
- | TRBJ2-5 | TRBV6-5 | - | TGTGCCAGCAGTTACTCGGCTAGGAAGCGTGAGACCCAGTACTTC | CASSYSARKRETQYF
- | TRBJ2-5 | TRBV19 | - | TGTGCCAGTAGTATAGAATGGAACAGGGTAGAAGGGACCCAGTACTTC | CASSIEWNRVEGTQYF
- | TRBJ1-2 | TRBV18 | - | TGTGCCAGCTCATTTCCAGACTATGGCTACACCTTC | CASSFPDYGYTF
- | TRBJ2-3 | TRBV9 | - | TGTGCCAGCAGCGTAGCTACAGGGATTGTCGCAGATACGCAGTATTTT | CASSVATGIVADTQYF
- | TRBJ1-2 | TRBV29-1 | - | TGCAGCGTGACCGGTGACAGACCAAACTATGGCTACACCTTC | CSVTGDRPNYGYTF
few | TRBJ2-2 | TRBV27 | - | TGTGCCAGCAGTTTGACGGGGGTCGCGAACACCGGGGAGCTGTTTTTT | CASSLTGVANTGELFF
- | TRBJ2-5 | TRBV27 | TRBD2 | TGTGCCAGCAACCCAAGCACTAGCGGACTCCAAGAGACCCAGTACTTC | CASNPSTSGLQETQYF
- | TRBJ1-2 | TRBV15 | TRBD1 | TGTGCCACCAGCAGAGAAACTGGGGACAGCTTCTATGGCTACACCTTC | CATSRETGDSFYGYTF
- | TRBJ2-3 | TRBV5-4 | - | TGTGCCAGCAGCCCAGTGGACTATCGGAACACAGATACGCAGTATTTT | CASSPVDYRNTDTQYF
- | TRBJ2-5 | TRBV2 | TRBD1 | TGTGCCAGCAATGGACAGGGGAGGCAAGAGACCCAGTACTTC | CASNGQGRQETQYF
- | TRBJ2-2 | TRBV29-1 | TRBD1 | TGCAGCGTTGAGGACGGAACGGGACAGGGGCACACCGGGGAGCTGTTTTTT | CSVEDGTGQGHTGELFF
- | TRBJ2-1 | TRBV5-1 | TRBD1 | TGCGCCAGCAGGGAAATCAGGACAGGTTACAATGAGCAGTTCTTC | CASREIRTGYNEQFF
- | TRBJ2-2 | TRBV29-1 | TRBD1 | TGCAGCGCCGGACAGGGGTTCACCGGGGAGCTGTTTTTT | CSAGQGFTGELFF
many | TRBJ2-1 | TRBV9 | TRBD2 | TGTGCCAGCAGCCCGAGTGGGGGACTAGCGGGAGTGAAGTTCTCCTACAATGAGCAGTTCTTC | CASSPSGGLAGVKFSYNEQFF
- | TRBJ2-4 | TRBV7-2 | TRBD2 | TGTGCCAGCAGCTTAGGCGGGAGGGGCGAAAACATTCAGTACTTC | CASSLGGRGENIQYF
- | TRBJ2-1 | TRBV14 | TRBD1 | TGTGCCAGCAGCCATATCGGACAGGGGGCGAGGAATGAGCAGTTCTTC | CASSHIGQGARNEQFF
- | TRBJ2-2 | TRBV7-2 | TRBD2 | TGTGCCAGCGGACTAGCGGGAGCTTGGAACACCGGGGAGCTGTTTTTT | CASGLAGAWNTGELFF
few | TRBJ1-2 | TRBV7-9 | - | TGTGCCAGCAGCTTAGGCCCTCCGGGTGGCTACACCTTC | CASSLGPPGGYTF
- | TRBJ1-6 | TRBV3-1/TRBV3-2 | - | TGTGCCAGCAGCCAAGATTGGGGCAGGGCGGAATATGGGGGACTCTATAATTCACCCCTCCACTTT | CASSQDWGRAEYGGLYNSPLHF
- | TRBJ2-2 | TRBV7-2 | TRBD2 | TGTGCCAGCAGACAAGATAGCGGGATAAACACCGGGGAGCTGTTTTTT | CASRQDSGINTGELFF
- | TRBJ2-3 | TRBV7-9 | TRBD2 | TGTGCCAGCAGCGTACTAGCGGGGAAAAAAGCAGATACGCAGTATTTT | CASSVLAGKKADTQYF
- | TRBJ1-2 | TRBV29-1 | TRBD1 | TGCAGCGTTAGAGGACAGGGCTATGGCTACACCTTC | CSVRGQGYGYTF
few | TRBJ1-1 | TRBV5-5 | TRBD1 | TGTGCCAGCAGCCCCGCCCGACAGGGGGAAGCTTTCTTT | CASSPARQGEAFF
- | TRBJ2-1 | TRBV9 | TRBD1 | TGTGCCAGCAGCCGTTCGGGACAGGGGTCCAATGAGCAGTTCTTC | CASSRSGQGSNEQFF
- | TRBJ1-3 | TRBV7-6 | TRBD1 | TGTGCCAGCAGCTTAAGGACAGGAACTGGAAACACCATATATTTT | CASSLRTGTGNTIYF
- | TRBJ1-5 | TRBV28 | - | TGTGCCAGCAGTTTATCGGATCAGCCCCAGCATTTT | CASSLSDQPQHF
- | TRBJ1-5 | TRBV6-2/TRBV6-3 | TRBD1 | TGTGCCAGCAGTTACGGGACAGGGGGACGGGTGAGCAATCAGCCCCAGCATTTT | CASSYGTGGRVSNQPQHF
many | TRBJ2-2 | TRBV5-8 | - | TGTGCCAGCAGCTTTCAACTAAACACCGGGGAGCTGTTTTTT | CASSFQLNTGELFF
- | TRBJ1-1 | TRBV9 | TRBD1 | TGTGCCAGCACCAGGGGGCTCCTTAACACTGAAGCTTTCTTT | CASTRGLLNTEAFF
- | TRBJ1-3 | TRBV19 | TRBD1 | TGTGCCAGTAGTCTACAGGGGGCGTCGGGAAACACCATATATTTT | CASSLQGASGNTIYF
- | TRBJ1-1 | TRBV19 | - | TGTGCCAGTAGTATTGGGGGCGCGTACACTGAAGCTTTCTTT | CASSIGGAYTEAFF
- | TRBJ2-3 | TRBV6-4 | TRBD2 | TGTGCCAGCAGCCCTAGCGGGGGGGGCACAGATACGCAGTATTTT | CASSPSGGGTDTQYF
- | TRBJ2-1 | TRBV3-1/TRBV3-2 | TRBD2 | TGTGCCAGCAGCCTTCGCACGGGCATTAGCGGGAGGGATACGGGATACAATGAGCAGTTCTTC | CASSLRTGISGRDTGYNEQFF
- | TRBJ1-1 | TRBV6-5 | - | TGTGCCAGCAGTTACTCTCCGAACAGGAACACTGAAGCTTTCTTT | CASSYSPNRNTEAFF
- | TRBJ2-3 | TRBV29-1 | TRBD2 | TGCAGCGCCTGGACTAGCGGGAGGGTCACAGATACGCAGTATTTT | CSAWTSGRVTDTQYF
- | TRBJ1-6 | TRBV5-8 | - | TGTGCCAGCAGCCCGCACAGGGCCCCGAACTCACCCCTCCACTTT | CASSPHRAPNSPLHF
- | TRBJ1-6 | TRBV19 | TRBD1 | TGTGCCAGTAGTACGACAGGGGCTAATTCACCCCTCCACTTT | CASSTTGANSPLHF
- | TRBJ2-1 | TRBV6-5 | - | TGTGCCAGCAGTCAAAAAACAGGGAAAAATGAGCAGTTCTTC | CASSQKTGKNEQFF